This is a list of T cell receptor beta chains from one sample in a study of vaccination and CD4 T cells after COVID-19. For these receptors, no antigen is known. TCRdb processed the PCR reads anew with MiXCR; each CDR3 protein has one entry. The sample holds about 25,000 distinct CDR3 sequences, 49% seen once. Input material: CD4+ T cells from blood, cultured in vitro. The receptors come from a human donor who had recovered from COVID-19. Both conserved end residues are part of each CDR3. A D gene is named only where the DNA matches it firmly. Clone size, where shown, is once, few, many, or a class for clones that have expanded.

.	few	TRBV2	CASISYNEQFF
.	few	TRBV20-1	CSASDAANYGYTF
TRBD2	.	TRBV5-8	CASSGTLAASYNEQFF
.	.	TRBV28	CASSLQGWGYTF
TRBD1	.	TRBV7-9	CASRSGQGGNSPLHF
TRBD2	.	TRBV19	CARTLAGGYNEQFF
TRBD1	once	TRBV20-1	CSAGWGQGRNEQFF
.	few	TRBV20-1	CSARNPPRETQYF
TRBD2	.	TRBV10-2	CASSETGLAGGPYHEQYF
TRBD2	.	TRBV10-2	CASGLAGTDTQYF
.	few	TRBV11-2	CASSLETGWGIQYF
.	.	TRBV27	CASSLYEQYF
TRBD1	.	TRBV12-3/TRBV12-4	CASSFMTGRLQPQHF
.	.	TRBV20-1	CSAGGGGRGEQFF
.	.	TRBV25-1	CASSESVGDGRYNEQFF
TRBD1	few	TRBV6-4	CASQPDRGDYGYTF
.	few	TRBV7-3	CASSSVYGSPLHF
TRBD1	.	TRBV18	CASSPPDRGYYGYTF
.	few	TRBV24-1	CATSRLNTGELFF
.	once	TRBV19	CASRTRADLNEQFF
.	.	TRBV18	CASSPLQEAAFF
.	.	TRBV11-2	CASSLVDSLKLFF
.	.	TRBV10-3	CAISGGQGALYEQYF
.	.	TRBV7-2	CASSLGLVADTQYF
TRBD1	few	TRBV6-5	CASSYRDRARETQYF
TRBD1	.	TRBV5-1	CASSLQGARGSSGANVLTF
.	few	TRBV20-1	CSARDEGRAGNTEAFF